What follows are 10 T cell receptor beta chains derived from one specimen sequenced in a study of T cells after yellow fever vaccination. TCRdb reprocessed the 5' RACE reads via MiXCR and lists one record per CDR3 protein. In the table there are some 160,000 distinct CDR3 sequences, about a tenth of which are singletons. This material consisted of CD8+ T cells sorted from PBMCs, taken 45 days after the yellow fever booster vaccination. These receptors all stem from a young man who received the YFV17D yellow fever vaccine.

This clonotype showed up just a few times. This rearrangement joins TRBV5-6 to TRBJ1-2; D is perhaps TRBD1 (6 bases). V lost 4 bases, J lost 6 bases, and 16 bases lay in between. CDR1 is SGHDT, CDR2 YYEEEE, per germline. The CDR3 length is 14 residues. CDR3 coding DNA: TGTGCCAGCAGCAAAACTGAGGGGGATGATGGCTACACCTTC. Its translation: CASSKTEGDDGYTF.

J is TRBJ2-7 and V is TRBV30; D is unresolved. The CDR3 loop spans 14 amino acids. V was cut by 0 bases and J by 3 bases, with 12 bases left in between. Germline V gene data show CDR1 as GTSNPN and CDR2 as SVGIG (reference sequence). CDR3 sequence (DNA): TGTGCCTGGAGTGTCAGCCCTTCCCTCTACGAGCAGTACGTC. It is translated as CAWSVSPSLYEQYV.

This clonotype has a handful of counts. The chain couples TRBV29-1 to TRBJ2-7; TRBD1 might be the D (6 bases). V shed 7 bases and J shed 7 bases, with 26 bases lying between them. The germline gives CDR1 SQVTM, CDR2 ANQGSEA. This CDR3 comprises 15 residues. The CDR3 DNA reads TGCAGCGCTGCCCCTCTTACAGGGTACCCTCAAGAGCAGTACGTC. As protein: CSAAPLTGYPQEQYV.

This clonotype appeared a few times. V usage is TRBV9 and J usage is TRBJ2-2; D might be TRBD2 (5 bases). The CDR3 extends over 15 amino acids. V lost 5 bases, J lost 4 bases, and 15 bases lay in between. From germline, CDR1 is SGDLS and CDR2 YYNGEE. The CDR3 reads CASSYPTGSTGELFF. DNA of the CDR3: TGTGCCAGCAGTTATCCGACGGGAAGCACCGGGGAGCTGTTTTTT.

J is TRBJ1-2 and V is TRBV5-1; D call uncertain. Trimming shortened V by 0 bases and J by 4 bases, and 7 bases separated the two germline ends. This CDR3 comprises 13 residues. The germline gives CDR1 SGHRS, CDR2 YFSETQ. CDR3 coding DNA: TGCGCCAGCAGCTTGGGGATTTTCTATGGCTACACCTTC. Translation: CASSLGIFYGYTF.

As DNA, the CDR3 is TGTGCCAGCAGCTTAAGGGCAGGGGTAGATACGCAGTATTTT. As protein: CASSLRAGVDTQYF. J is TRBJ2-3 and V is TRBV11-2, with TRBD1 as a possible D gene (6 bases). In germline, CDR1 is SGHAT, CDR2 FQNNGV. The V gene lost 2 bases and the J gene lost 5 bases, with 11 bases spanning the gap. The CDR3 loop spans 14 amino acids. The full variable domain, its missing parts supplied by reference TRBV11-2 and TRBJ2-3, is EAGVAQSPRYKIIEKRQSVAFWCNPISGHATLYWYQQILGQGPKLLIQFQNNGVVDDSQLPKDRFSAERLKGVDSTLKIQPAKLEDSAVYLCASSLRAGVDTQYFGPGTRLTVL.

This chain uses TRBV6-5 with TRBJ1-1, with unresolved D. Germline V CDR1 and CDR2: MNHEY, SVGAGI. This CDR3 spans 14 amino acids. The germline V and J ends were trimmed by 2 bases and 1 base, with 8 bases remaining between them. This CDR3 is CASSYLDENTEAFF. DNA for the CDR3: TGTGCCAGCAGTTACCTGGACGAGAACACTGAAGCTTTCTTT.

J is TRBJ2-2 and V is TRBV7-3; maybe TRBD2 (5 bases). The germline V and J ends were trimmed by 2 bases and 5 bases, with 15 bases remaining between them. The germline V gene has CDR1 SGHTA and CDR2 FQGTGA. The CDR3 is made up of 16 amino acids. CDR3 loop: CASSLGWTPETGELFF. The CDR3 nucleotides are TGTGCCAGCAGCTTAGGGTGGACTCCCGAAACCGGGGAGCTGTTTTTT.

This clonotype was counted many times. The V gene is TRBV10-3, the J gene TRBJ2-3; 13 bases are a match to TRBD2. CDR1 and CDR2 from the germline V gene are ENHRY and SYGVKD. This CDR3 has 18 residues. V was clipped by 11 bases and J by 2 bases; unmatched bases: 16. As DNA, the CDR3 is TGTGCCGTCCTTGAAGAGAGGACTAGCGGGAGTTACACAGATACGCAGTATTTT. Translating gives CAVLEERTSGSYTDTQYF.

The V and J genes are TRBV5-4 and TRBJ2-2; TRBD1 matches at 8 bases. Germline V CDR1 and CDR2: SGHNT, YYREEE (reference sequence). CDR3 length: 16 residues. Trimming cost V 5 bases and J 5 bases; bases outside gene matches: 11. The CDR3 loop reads CASSSTGTGWTGELFF. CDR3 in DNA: TGTGCCAGCAGTTCCACCGGGACAGGCTGGACCGGGGAGCTGTTTTTT.